This T cell receptor beta chain was captured by sequencing in a study of cytomegalovirus exposure and HLA in healthy donors. Findings and limits, study-wide: Reports indicate that TCR beta sequences accurately predicted the HLA-A and HLA-B alleles of most subjects. Some public TCRs appeared in many individuals, while most sequences were rare. It was reported in a later analysis that an Asian-associated ancestry cluster showed fewer N-insertions than the approximately 700-donor mean.

These donors, healthy bone marrow donors, were studied. Details on this clone: Antigen unknown.

PCR used 60 Vbeta primers and 13 Jbeta primers. Sequenced by immunoSEQ multiplex PCR; TCRdb stores in-frame clones only, minus some. This sample has 170,000 or so clones, with around 78% found just once. The V and J ends lost 0 bases and 1 base respectively, with 12 bases between them. There are 16 residues in the CDR3. Germline V lookup: CDR1 ENHRY, CDR2 SYGVKD. This rearrangement joins TRBV10-3 to TRBJ1-1; D might be TRBD1 (5 bases). The sequenced material came from PBMCs. The sequence derives from a woman between 45 and 60 years old in good health and CMV-seropositive. DNA for the CDR3: TGTGCCATCAGTGAGTCTTCGCACAGGAAGAACACTGAAGCTTTCTTT. Translation gives CAISESSHRKNTEAFF.